This T cell receptor beta chain was documented in a study of blood T cells in healthy people across ages. Healthy Caucasian individuals from Russia aged roughly 6 to 90 were enrolled as donors. Per-sample PBMC isolation yielded at least 6.5 million cells. This clonotype was observed a single time. Then a second PCR, running about 6 to 12 cycles, was carried out with a sample-barcoded 5' primer and a J-beta primer mix. TCRdb reprocessed the 5' RACE reads with MiXCR, giving one entry per CDR3 protein. Of more than 1,000,000 distinct CDR3 sequences listed, about 25% are singletons. V shed 6 bases and J shed 7 bases, with 16 bases lying between them. CDR3 length equals 14 residues. In addition, the sample was reused for a study of T cells of mothers and their children.

The sample was blood. The source of this sequence is a girl aged 2 to 10 in good health. The rearrangement links TRBV12-3 or TRBV12-4 to TRBJ1-5; maybe TRBD1 (5 bases). CDR3 nucleotides: TGTGCCAGCAGCCTGGACGGGACCTTCCAGCCCCAGCATTTT. As protein: CASSLDGTFQPQHF.